The 12 T cell receptor beta chains presented below share a single source sample, sequenced in a study of early T cells in non-severe SARS-CoV-2 infection. Via MiXCR, TCRdb re-called the 5' RACE reads, giving one row per CDR3 protein. The sample has tens of thousands of distinct CDR3 sequences, 10% to 15% seen once. The specimen sequenced was whole blood. The source of these receptors is an adult who was a healthcare worker with PCR-confirmed SARS-CoV-2 infection or an uninfected control (not recorded which).

The J gene is TRBJ2-4, the V gene TRBV3-1; D may correspond to TRBD1 or TRBD2 (6 bases each). CDR3 length: 15 residues. V lost 1 base, J lost 6 bases, and 13 bases lay in between. CDR1 is LGHDT, CDR2 YNNKEL, per germline (reference sequence). CDR3 sequence: CASSQVRGTPNIQYF. The DNA of the CDR3 is TGTGCCAGCAGCCAAGTCCGCGGGACACCAAACATTCAGTACTTC.

The chain couples TRBV10-3 to TRBJ2-1; the D is unclear. This CDR3 region has 14 residues. Germline CDR1 reads ENHRY; CDR2 reads SYGVKD. Trimming left V 3 bases short and J 0 bases short, with 6 bases between. CDR3 loop: CAISEISSYNEQFF. The CDR3 coding sequence is TGTGCCATCAGTGAAATTAGCTCCTACAATGAGCAGTTCTTC.

This clonotype was recorded many times. This chain connects TRBV3-1 to TRBJ1-2; D is possibly TRBD1 (5 bases). The CDR3 has 18 amino acids. Germline V lookup: CDR1 LGHDT, CDR2 YNNKEL (reference sequence). Between the trimmed V and J ends, which lost 1 base and 4 bases, there was a span of 22 bases. DNA of the CDR3: TGTGCCAGCAGCCAAGTTTTTAGTAGGGACGCTCCTCCCTATGGCTACACCTTC. Translation: CASSQVFSRDAPPYGYTF.

This clonotype was seen a few times. The chain couples TRBV9 to TRBJ2-5; 12 positions agree with TRBD2. The CDR3 extends over 14 amino acids. Trimming removed 4 bases from V and 5 bases from J; junction bases left unmatched: 3. The germline V gene encodes CDR1 SGDLS and CDR2 YYNGEE. The CDR3 DNA reads TGTGCCAGCAGCCCTGGACTAGCGGGGGAGACCCAGTACTTC. It translates to CASSPGLAGETQYF.

In its sample, this clonotype was seen many times. The V and J genes are TRBV5-1 and TRBJ2-2, with TRBD2 matching over 11 bases. Germline CDR1 and CDR2: SGHRS and YFSETQ. The CDR3 runs 17 residues. With 4 bases clipped from V and 1 base from J, the junction kept 6 bases outside the gene matches. The CDR3 DNA sequence: TGCGCCAGCAGCCTACCCGGACTAGCGGGGAACACCGGGGAGCTGTTTTTT. Its protein is CASSLPGLAGNTGELFF.

This clonotype was counted at least ten times. CDR3 region: CASSIGAGTGTHEQYF. CDR3 sequence (DNA): TGTGCCAGTAGTATAGGCGCCGGGACAGGGACCCACGAGCAGTACTTC. This sequence joins TRBV19 and TRBJ2-7; 9 positions match TRBD1. V was clipped by 1 base and J by 5 bases; unmatched bases: 9. The CDR3 contains 16 residues. The germline gives CDR1 LNHDA, CDR2 SQIVND (reference sequence).

This clonotype was picked up many times. This chain connects TRBV29-1 to TRBJ2-1, with a tentative D call TRBD1 (6 bases). V lost 7 bases to trimming and J lost 6 bases, with 13 bases between them. Germline CDR1 SQVTM, CDR2 ANQGSEA. The CDR3 sequence is 12 residues long. The CDR3 spells CSAIRGPNEQFF. In nucleotides, the CDR3 is TGCAGCGCCATCAGGGGCCCCAATGAGCAGTTCTTC.

This clonotype has ten or more counts. This chain links TRBV11-2 with TRBJ2-2, with 8 bases that match TRBD1. CDR1 SGHAT and CDR2 FQNNGV come from the germline V gene. The CDR3 has 14 residues. The ends lost 5 bases at V and 8 bases at J; junction bases unmatched: 7. Here the CDR3 DNA reads TGTGCCAGCAGCCCAAGACAGGGGACAGGGGAGCTGTTTTTT. This encodes CASSPRQGTGELFF.

This clonotype appeared a few times. The gene calls are TRBV3-1 and TRBJ2-5, with 8 bases lining up with TRBD2. CDR1 and CDR2 (germline): LGHDT, YNNKEL (reference sequence). The CDR3 is 15 amino acids. After removal of 4 bases from V and 4 bases from J, the junction contained 8 bases not matched to a gene. The CDR3 here is CASSPRSGAGETQYF. Written as DNA, the CDR3 is TGTGCCAGCAGCCCCCGTAGCGGGGCGGGAGAGACCCAGTACTTC.

A few counts support this clonotype. The V and J genes are TRBV14 and TRBJ1-2; TRBD1 matches 9 bases. The CDR3 spans 15 residues. Germline assignment: CDR1 SGHDN and CDR2 FVKESK. V shed 4 bases and J 1 base; nucleotides not matched to a gene: 4. The CDR3 DNA is TGTGCCAGCAGCCTCCCGGGACAGGGTAACTATGGCTACACCTTC. Encoded protein: CASSLPGQGNYGYTF.

The chain joins TRBV28 to TRBJ2-7; D perhaps matches TRBD1 (5 bases). This CDR3 has 15 amino acids. Germline loops: CDR1 MDHEN, CDR2 SYDVKM. V lost 6 bases and J lost 0, with 15 bases in between. The CDR3 nucleotides are TGTGCCAGCAGCCAAAATTCACAGGACTCCTACGAGCAGTACTTC. Translation: CASSQNSQDSYEQYF. Based on the CDR3 plus reference TRBV28 and TRBJ2-7, the full variable domain is DVKVTQSSRYLVKRTGEKVFLECVQDMDHENMFWYRQDPGLGLRLIYFSYDVKMKEKGDIPEGYSVSREKKERFSLILESASTNQTSMYLCASSQNSQDSYEQYFGPGTRLTVT.

In this sample, this clonotype turned up a few times. Here the CDR3 DNA reads TGTGCCAGCAGTTTCTTGCGCCAGAGCACAGATACGCAGTATTTT. Translating it yields CASSFLRQSTDTQYF. The chain employs TRBV12-3 or TRBV12-4 and TRBJ2-3; D remains unclear. Trimming pared 3 bases from V and 0 bases from J, leaving 10 bases between. The length of the CDR3 is 15 residues.